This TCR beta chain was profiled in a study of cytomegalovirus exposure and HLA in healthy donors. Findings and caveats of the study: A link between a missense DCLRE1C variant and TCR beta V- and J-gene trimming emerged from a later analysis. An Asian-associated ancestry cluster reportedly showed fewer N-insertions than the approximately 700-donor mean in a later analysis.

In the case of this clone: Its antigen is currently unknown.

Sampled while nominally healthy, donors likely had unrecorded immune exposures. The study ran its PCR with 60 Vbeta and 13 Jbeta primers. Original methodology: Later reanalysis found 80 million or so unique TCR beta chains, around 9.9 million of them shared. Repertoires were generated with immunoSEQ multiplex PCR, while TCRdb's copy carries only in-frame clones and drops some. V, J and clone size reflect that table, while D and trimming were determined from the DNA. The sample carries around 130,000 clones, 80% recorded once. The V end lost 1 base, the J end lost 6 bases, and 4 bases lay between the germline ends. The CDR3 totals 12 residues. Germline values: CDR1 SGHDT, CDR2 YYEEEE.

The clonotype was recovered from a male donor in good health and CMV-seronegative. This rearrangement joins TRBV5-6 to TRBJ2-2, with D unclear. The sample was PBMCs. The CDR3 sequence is CASSLYSGELFF. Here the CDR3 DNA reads TGTGCCAGCAGCTTGTATTCCGGGGAGCTGTTTTTT.